This TCR beta chain is from a study of cytomegalovirus exposure and HLA in healthy donors. This clone was observed a few times. The CDR3 totals 11 residues. V was pared by 3 bases and J by 6 bases, with 9 bases between. Germline values: CDR1 DFQATT, CDR2 SNEGSKA (reference sequence). Both 60 Vbeta primers and 13 Jbeta primers went into the PCR. Generated by immunoSEQ multiplex PCR, the TCRdb table keeps only in-frame clones and is missing some. The sample lists approximately 110,000 clones, approximately 67% occurring once. The chain is built from TRBV20-1 and TRBJ2-7, with D possibly TRBD2 on 6 matching bases. The receptor comes from a man between 18 and 29 years old in good health and CMV-seropositive. Sequences were obtained from PBMCs. CDR3 protein: CSASTGVEQYV. As DNA, the CDR3 is TGCAGTGCTAGTACGGGGGTCGAGCAGTACGTC.